Sequencing of this TCR beta chain was carried out in a study of blood T cell repertoires in COVID-19. Whole-study context: COVID-19 samples collected from the United States, Italy and Spain covered acute and convalescent phases. In each case, the material was cDNA or gDNA derived from T cells, B-cell-depleted T cells, or PBMCs.

Original analysis: For nucleated cells, counts were estimated from reference gene primer amplification. Clones were read by immunoSEQ multiplex PCR, and TCRdb kept only the in-frame ones, dropping some. V and J calls and clone size follow that table, whereas D and trimming were derived from the DNA. Of 140,000 to 150,000 clones listed, approximately 80% were seen once; the top ten hold 10% to 15%. V lost 3 bases to trimming and J lost 6 bases, with 15 bases between them. The CDR3 has 14 amino acids. Germline CDR1 and CDR2: KGHSH and LQKENI. The receptor comes from a man aged 55-75 years with active or convalescent COVID-19. The chain employs TRBV18 and TRBJ2-7, with D maybe TRBD2 (6 bases). The material sequenced was peripheral blood. DNA for the CDR3: TGTGCCAGCTCACCGGAAGAGGGAGCGGGCGAGCAGTACTTC. This translates into CASSPEEGAGEQYF.